The clone carrying this T cell receptor beta chain was seen more than once but under ten times. These data originate in a study of blood T cell repertoires in COVID-19. Study-level background: Material from acute and convalescent COVID-19 was sourced from the United States, Italy and Spain. In each case, the material was cDNA or gDNA derived from T cells, B-cell-depleted T cells, or PBMCs.

The CDR3 is 15 amino acids. Losses at the gene ends were 5 bases for V and 6 bases for J; bases not matched to a gene: 12. Per the germline V gene, CDR1 is MNHEY and CDR2 is SMNVEV (reference sequence). In the original analysis: Estimation of nucleated cell counts relied on the amplification of reference gene primers. Profiling relied on immunoSEQ multiplex PCR, and the TCRdb table lists in-frame clones only, not all of them. For V, J and clone size, that table is used; D and trimming come from the DNA. This table has 95,000 to 150,000 clones, around 78% appearing once. The sequence was collected from a man between 65 and 80 years old with acute or convalescent COVID-19. The gene calls are TRBV27 and TRBJ1-2; the match to TRBD1 covers 7 bases. The specimen sequenced was peripheral blood. For the CDR3, the DNA is TGTGCCAGCAGTCATCGGGACAGTCTTAGAAATGGCTACACCTTC. It specifies CASSHRDSLRNGYTF.